This TCR beta chain was sequenced in a study of blood T cell repertoires in COVID-19. Turning to the study itself: Specimens from acute and convalescent COVID-19 originated in the United States, Italy and Spain. From T cells, B-cell-depleted T cells, or PBMCs came the material, which was cDNA or gDNA.

Authors' methods: Researchers report that nucleated cell counts were estimated from reference gene primer amplification. The data were produced by immunoSEQ multiplex PCR, yet TCRdb's version contains in-frame clones alone and is incomplete. Clonal size and the V and J genes are those of that table, whereas D and trimming came from the DNA. The top ten clones hold around 6.8% of a sample with a few hundred thousand clones, around 83% of them seen once. With 4 bases removed from V and 6 bases from J, the gap between germline ends came to 11 bases. The CDR3 spans 13 residues. Germline-derived CDR1 and CDR2 are SGHDN and FVKESK.

The rearrangement uses TRBV14 and TRBJ2-3, with a tentative D call TRBD2 (6 bases). Sequenced: peripheral blood. This clonotype originated in a woman between 45 and 60 years old with acute or convalescent COVID-19. The CDR3 nucleotides read TGTGCCAGCAGCCCCGGGGGTTCGGATACGCAGTATTTT. Its protein product is CASSPGGSDTQYF.